Below, one T cell receptor (beta chain) is given with its context. Produced via immunoSEQ multiplex PCR; TCRdb's table is partial and in-frame only. The table shows some 19,000 clones, with 70% to 80% occurring only once. The data were obtained in a study of OX40 agonist ivuxolimab in advanced cancers. The source was CD4+ or CD8+ T cells sorted from blood, collected in a trial of the OX40 agonist ivuxolimab. The origin of this receptor is an adult with an advanced solid tumor such as melanoma, head and neck, liver or kidney cancer.

CDR3 sequence reads: CASSPPTGEDTGELFF. The CDR3 coding sequence is TGCGCCAGCAGCCCGCCCACAGGGGAGGACACCGGGGAGCTGTTTTTT. The V and J genes are TRBV5-1 and TRBJ2-2; a possible D gene is TRBD1 (7 bases). CDR3 length: 16 amino acids. Germline lookup yields CDR1 SGHRS and CDR2 YFSETQ. V gave up 4 bases and J gave up 3 bases, with 16 bases separating them.